Following are 13 T cell receptor beta chains from one sample sequenced in a study of blood T cell repertoires in COVID-19. The repertoire was sequenced with immunoSEQ multiplex PCR; TCRdb's copy has only in-frame clones and lacks some. This sample has 150,000 to 250,000 clones, with roughly nine tenths found just once. Source material: PBMCs or T cells enriched from blood (not recorded which). All receptors come from a woman aged 30 to 39 who had recovered from COVID-19.

This clone came up once. The chain is built from TRBV28 and TRBJ1-3, with TRBD1 matching over 7 bases. CDR3 length equals 15 residues. The V segment lost 5 bases and the J segment 0 bases; nucleotides outside the gene matches: 4. In germline, CDR1 is MDHEN, CDR2 SYDVKM. CDR3 sequence reads: CASSKQGSSGNTIYF. In nucleotides, the CDR3 is TGTGCCAGCAGTAAACAGGGGAGCTCTGGAAACACCATATATTTT.

This rearrangement joins TRBV10-3 to TRBJ2-3; no clear D gene. Germline V CDR1 and CDR2: ENHRY, SYGVKD. The CDR3 totals 15 residues. V lost 2 bases, J lost 2 bases, and 11 bases lay in between. The CDR3 sequence: CAISEPIRATDTQYF. The CDR3 DNA sequence: TGTGCCATCAGTGAGCCAATAAGAGCCACAGATACGCAGTATTTT.

The DNA for the CDR3 is TGTGCCAGCAGTTTAGACGACAGGGTGCGCTACACCTTC. Translating it yields CASSLDDRVRYTF. The genes are TRBV25-1 and TRBJ1-2; 7 bases are shared with TRBD1. The CDR3 has 13 residues. After removal of 5 bases from V and 9 bases from J, the junction contained 9 bases not matched to a gene. Germline loops: CDR1 MGHDK, CDR2 SYGVNS.

The chain combines TRBV30 with TRBJ1-5; TRBD1 agrees at 11 bases. Trimming at V came to 1 base and at J to 6 bases, leaving 8 bases not matched to a gene. CDR1 is GTSNPN, CDR2 SVGIG, per germline (reference sequence). CDR3 length equals 16 residues. CDR3 sequence: CAWSGLPGQGGQPQHF. The CDR3 region has the DNA TGTGCCTGGAGTGGTCTACCGGGACAGGGGGGTCAGCCCCAGCATTTT.

The genes are TRBV7-9 and TRBJ2-7; 10 nucleotides align to TRBD1. CDR1 is SEHNR, CDR2 FQNEAQ, per germline (reference sequence). The CDR3 loop spans 15 amino acids. J was trimmed by 5 bases and V by 4 bases; bases with no gene match: 8. The CDR3 here is CASSSPGQGRNEQYF. The CDR3 DNA reads as TGTGCCAGCAGCTCGCCGGGACAGGGGAGAAACGAGCAGTACTTC.

The rearrangement uses TRBV25-1 and TRBJ2-7, with 7 bases lining up with TRBD2. Trimming removed 4 bases from V and 2 bases from J; junction bases left unmatched: 11. This CDR3 spans 16 amino acids. The germline V gene has CDR1 MGHDK and CDR2 SYGVNS. DNA for the CDR3: TGTGCCAGCAGTGGCCCCTCAGCGGGACTCCCCTACGAGCAGTACTTC. Translated, it gives CASSGPSAGLPYEQYF.

V and J are TRBV5-1 and TRBJ2-7; TRBD1 matches 8 bases. The CDR3 is 16 amino acids. From germline, CDR1 is SGHRS and CDR2 YFSETQ. V shed 4 bases, J shed 7 bases, and the junction held 16 bases outside the gene matches. CDR3 loop: CASSPVVTGDSLEQYF. In DNA form, the CDR3 reads TGCGCCAGCAGCCCGGTCGTGACAGGGGACTCCTTGGAGCAGTACTTC.

This chain links TRBV4-2 with TRBJ1-4; no definite D call. The V gene's germline CDR1 is LGHNA and CDR2 YNFKEQ. This CDR3 region has 16 residues. Trimming pared 0 bases from V and 8 bases from J, leaving 16 bases between. The CDR3 sequence is CASSQDPGGSGEKLFF. The CDR3 DNA follows: TGTGCCAGCAGCCAAGATCCGGGAGGGAGTGGGGAAAAACTGTTTTTT.

This chain joins TRBV6-5 and TRBJ1-2, with a tentative D call TRBD1 (6 bases). V lost 6 bases, J lost 7 bases, and 18 bases lay in between. Germline lookup yields CDR1 MNHEY and CDR2 SVGAGI. The length of the CDR3 is 14 residues. This chain's CDR3 is CASSGATKGVGYTF. CDR3 DNA sequence: TGTGCCAGCAGCGGGGCCACCAAGGGGGTTGGCTACACCTTC.

The CDR3 here is CASSLVEGEGETQYF. In DNA form, the CDR3 reads TGTGCCAGCAGCTTAGTAGAGGGGGAGGGGGAGACCCAGTACTTC. V and J are TRBV7-6 and TRBJ2-5; tentatively, D is TRBD2 (7 bases). The CDR3 runs 15 residues. The germline V gene encodes CDR1 SGHVS and CDR2 FNYEAQ. V shed 1 base and J shed 5 bases, with 14 bases lying between them.

This sequence joins TRBV6-6 and TRBJ2-7, with a possible D match to TRBD2 (5 bases). V was cut by 6 bases and J by 0 bases, with 15 bases left in between. CDR1 is MNHNY, CDR2 SVGAGI, per germline (reference sequence). The CDR3 consists of 15 residues. CDR3 loop: CASSPPGSASYEQYF. CDR3 in DNA: TGTGCCAGCAGCCCCCCAGGTAGCGCCTCCTACGAGCAGTACTTC.

This chain links TRBV5-4 with TRBJ2-7; maybe TRBD1 (7 bases). Germline V gene sequence: CDR1 SGHNT, CDR2 YYREEE (reference sequence). Trimming stripped 5 bases from V and 2 bases from J, with 17 bases between. The CDR3 is 15 residues long. The CDR3 reads CASSRGTALTYEQYF. In DNA form, the CDR3 reads TGTGCCAGCAGTCGGGGGACAGCTTTGACCTACGAGCAGTACTTC. The full variable domain, completed using reference TRBV5-4 and TRBJ2-7, is ETGVTQSPTHLIKTRGQQVTLRCSSQSGHNTVSWYQQALGQGPQFIFQYYREEENGRGNFPPRFSGLQFPNYSSELNVNALELDDSALYLCASSRGTALTYEQYFGPGTRLTVT.

The chain joins TRBV23-1 to TRBJ2-7, with 7 bases that match TRBD1. TRBV23-1 is an ORF, with its function uncertain. The CDR3 has 17 residues. Trimming at V came to 3 bases and at J to 0 bases, leaving 11 bases not matched to a gene. CDR3 in DNA: TGCGCCAGCAGTCATAACCGATGGACAGGTTACTCCTACGAGCAGTACTTC. This gives the protein CASSHNRWTGYSYEQYF.